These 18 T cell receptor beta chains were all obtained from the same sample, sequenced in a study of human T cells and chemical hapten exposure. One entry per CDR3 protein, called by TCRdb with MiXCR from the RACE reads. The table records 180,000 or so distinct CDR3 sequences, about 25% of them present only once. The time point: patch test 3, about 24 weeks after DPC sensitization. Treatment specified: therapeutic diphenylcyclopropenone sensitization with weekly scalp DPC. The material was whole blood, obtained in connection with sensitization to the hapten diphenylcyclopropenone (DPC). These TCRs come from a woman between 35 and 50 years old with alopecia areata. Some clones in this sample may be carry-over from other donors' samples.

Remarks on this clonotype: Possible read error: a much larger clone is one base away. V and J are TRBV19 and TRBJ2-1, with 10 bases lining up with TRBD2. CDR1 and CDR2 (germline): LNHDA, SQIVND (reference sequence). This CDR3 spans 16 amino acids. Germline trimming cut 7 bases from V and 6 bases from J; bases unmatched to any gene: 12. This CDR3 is CASTPSELAGPNEQFF. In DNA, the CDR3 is TGTGCCAGTACCCCTTCGGAACTAGCGGGACCCAATGAGCAGTTCTTC. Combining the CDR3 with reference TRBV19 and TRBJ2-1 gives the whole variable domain DGGITQSPKYLFRKEGQNVTLSCEQNLNHDAMYWYRQDPGQGLRLIYYSQIVNDFQKGDIAEGYSVSREKKESFPLTVTSAQKNPTAFYLCASTPSELAGPNEQFFGPGTRLTVL.

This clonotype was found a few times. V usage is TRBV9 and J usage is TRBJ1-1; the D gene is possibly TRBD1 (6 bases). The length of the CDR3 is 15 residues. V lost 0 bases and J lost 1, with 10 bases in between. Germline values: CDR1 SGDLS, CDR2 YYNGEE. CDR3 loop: CASSVAGQSNTEAFF. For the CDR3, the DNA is TGTGCCAGCAGCGTAGCTGGACAGTCGAACACTGAAGCTTTCTTT.

The CDR3 region is CSAPGQFGNEQYF. The CDR3 bases are TGCAGTGCTCCTGGACAGTTCGGAAACGAGCAGTACTTC. The chain recombines TRBV20-1 with TRBJ2-7, with D maybe TRBD1 (6 bases). This CDR3 is 13 amino acids long. The V end lost 5 bases, the J end lost 5 bases, and 16 bases lay between the germline ends. CDR1 is DFQATT and CDR2 is SNEGSKA in the germline V gene (reference sequence).

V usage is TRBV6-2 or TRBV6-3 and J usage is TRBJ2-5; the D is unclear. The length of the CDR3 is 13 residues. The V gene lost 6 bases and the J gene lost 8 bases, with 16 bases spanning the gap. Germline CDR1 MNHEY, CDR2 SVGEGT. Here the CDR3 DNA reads TGTGCCAGCAGCCCTATTGCGCCCGGAACCCAGTACTTC. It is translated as CASSPIAPGTQYF.

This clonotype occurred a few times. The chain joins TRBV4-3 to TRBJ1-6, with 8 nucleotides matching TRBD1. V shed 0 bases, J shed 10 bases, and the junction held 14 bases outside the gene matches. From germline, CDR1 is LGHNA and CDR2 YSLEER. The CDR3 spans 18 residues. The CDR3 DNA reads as TGCGCCAGCAGCCAAGATCTTCCCGGCAGGGGGCGAGGATCACCCCTCCACTTT. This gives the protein CASSQDLPGRGRGSPLHF.

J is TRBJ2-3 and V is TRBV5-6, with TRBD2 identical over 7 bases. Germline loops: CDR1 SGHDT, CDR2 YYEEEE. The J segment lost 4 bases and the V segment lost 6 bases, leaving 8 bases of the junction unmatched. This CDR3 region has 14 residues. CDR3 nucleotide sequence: TGTGCCAGCAACAGGCGGGGGATCGCAGATACGCAGTATTTT. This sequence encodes CASNRRGIADTQYF.

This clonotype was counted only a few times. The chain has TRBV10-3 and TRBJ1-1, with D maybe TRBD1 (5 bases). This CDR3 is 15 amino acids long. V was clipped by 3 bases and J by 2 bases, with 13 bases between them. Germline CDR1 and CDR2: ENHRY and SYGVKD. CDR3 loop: CAISDLVRGNTEAFF. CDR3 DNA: TGTGCCATCAGTGACCTGGTAAGGGGTAACACTGAAGCTTTCTTT.

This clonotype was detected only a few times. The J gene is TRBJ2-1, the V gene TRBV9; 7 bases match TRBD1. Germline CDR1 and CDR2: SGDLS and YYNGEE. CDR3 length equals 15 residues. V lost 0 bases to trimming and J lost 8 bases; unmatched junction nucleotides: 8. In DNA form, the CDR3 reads TGTGCCAGCAGCGTAGAGACAGGGTCCTGGGATGAGCAGTTCTTC. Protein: CASSVETGSWDEQFF.

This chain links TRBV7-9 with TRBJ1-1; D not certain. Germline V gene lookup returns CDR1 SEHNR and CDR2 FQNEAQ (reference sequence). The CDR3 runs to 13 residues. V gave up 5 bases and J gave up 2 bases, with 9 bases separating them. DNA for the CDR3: TGTGCCAGCAGCATTGACGGTAACACTGAAGCTTTCTTT. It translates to CASSIDGNTEAFF.

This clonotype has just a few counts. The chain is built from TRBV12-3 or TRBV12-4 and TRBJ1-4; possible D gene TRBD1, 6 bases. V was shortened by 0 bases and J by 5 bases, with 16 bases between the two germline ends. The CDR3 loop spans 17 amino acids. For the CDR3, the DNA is TGTGCCAGCAGTTTAGCAGCCAACACGGGACACAATGAAAAACTGTTTTTT. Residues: CASSLAANTGHNEKLFF.

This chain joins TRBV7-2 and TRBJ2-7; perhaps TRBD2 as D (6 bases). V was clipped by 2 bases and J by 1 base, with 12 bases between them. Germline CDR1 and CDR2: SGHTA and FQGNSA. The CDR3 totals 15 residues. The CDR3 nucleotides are TGTGCCAGCAGCTTATGGGACTCTAAGTCCTACGAGCAGTACTTC. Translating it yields CASSLWDSKSYEQYF.

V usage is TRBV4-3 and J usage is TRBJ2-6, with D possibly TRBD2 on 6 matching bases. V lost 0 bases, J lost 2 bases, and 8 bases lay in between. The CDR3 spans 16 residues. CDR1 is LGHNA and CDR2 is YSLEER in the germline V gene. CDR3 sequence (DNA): TGCGCCAGCAGCCAAGATTCGGGGGCTGGGGCCAACGTCCTGACTTTC. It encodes CASSQDSGAGANVLTF.

CDR3 in DNA: TGTGCCAGCAGTCCGCAGTTCTTC. As protein: CASSPQFF. This chain links TRBV12-3 or TRBV12-4 with TRBJ2-1, with no clear D. The CDR3 runs to 8 residues. Trimming stripped 5 bases from V and 12 bases from J, with 2 bases between.

The CDR3 nucleotides are TGTGCCAGCAGCTTAGGAGGGTTTCCTGGCTACACCTTC. Translated: CASSLGGFPGYTF. V and J are TRBV7-9 and TRBJ1-2; D gene unclear. Trimming took off 1 base at V and 7 bases at J, with 10 bases between the two ends. The CDR3 contains 13 residues. CDR1 SEHNR and CDR2 FQNEAQ come from the germline V gene (reference sequence).

The CDR3 DNA follows: TGCGCCAGCAGCTTGGGGACAGGGGGCGCGGGGACTGAAGCTTTCTTT. This codes for CASSLGTGGAGTEAFF. The rearrangement joins TRBV5-1 to TRBJ1-1, with 11 bases identical to TRBD1. The length of the CDR3 is 16 residues. J gave up 5 bases and V 0 bases, and 6 bases lay outside the gene matches. CDR1 and CDR2 (germline): SGHRS, YFSETQ.

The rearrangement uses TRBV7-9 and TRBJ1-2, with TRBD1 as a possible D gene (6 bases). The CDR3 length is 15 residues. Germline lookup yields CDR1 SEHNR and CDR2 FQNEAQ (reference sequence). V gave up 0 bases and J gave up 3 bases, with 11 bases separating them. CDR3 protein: CASSLANGGDYGYTF. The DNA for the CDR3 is TGTGCCAGCAGCTTAGCAAACGGGGGCGACTATGGCTACACCTTC.

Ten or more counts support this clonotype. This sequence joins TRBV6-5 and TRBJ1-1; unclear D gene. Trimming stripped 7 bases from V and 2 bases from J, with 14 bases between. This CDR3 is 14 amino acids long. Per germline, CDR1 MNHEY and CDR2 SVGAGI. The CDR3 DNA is TGTGCCAGCAAGGTGAACCGCCCCAACACTGAAGCTTTCTTT. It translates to CASKVNRPNTEAFF.

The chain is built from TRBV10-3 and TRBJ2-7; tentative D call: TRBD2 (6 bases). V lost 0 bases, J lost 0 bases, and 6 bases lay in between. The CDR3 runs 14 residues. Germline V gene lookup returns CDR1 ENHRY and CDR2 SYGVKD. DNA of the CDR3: TGTGCCATCAGTGAGTCGACTAGCTCCTACGAGCAGTACTTC. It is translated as CAISESTSSYEQYF.